These T cell receptor beta chains were read from a single sample in a study of blood T cell repertoires in COVID-19. This table comes from immunoSEQ multiplex PCR, and its TCRdb copy is limited to in-frame clones, with some not included. This sample has approximately 25,000 clones, with around 89% found just once. The sample comprised peripheral blood. The source of these receptors is a woman aged 60-75 years with active COVID-19. Both conserved end residues are part of each CDR3. A D gene is named only where the DNA matches it firmly. Some rows have no size entry. The others give once, few or many, or a class for an expanded clone.

size	J	D	V	CDR3	DNA
-	TRBJ2-7	-	TRBV7-8	CASSPRVGPSVNEQYF	TGTGCCAGCAGCCCCAGGGTCGGTCCGTCCGTGAACGAGCAGTACTTC
-	TRBJ2-3	TRBD2	TRBV11-2	CASSRRLAGADTQYF	TGTGCCAGCAGCCGCCGGCTAGCGGGAGCAGATACGCAGTATTTT
-	TRBJ2-7	-	TRBV20-1	CSASWGGGYEQYF	TGCAGTGCTAGTTGGGGAGGAGGGTACGAGCAGTACTTC
-	TRBJ2-1	TRBD2	TRBV9	CASSPLLAGGINEQFF	TGTGCCAGCAGCCCGCTCCTAGCGGGAGGGATCAATGAGCAGTTCTTC
-	TRBJ2-1	-	TRBV21-1	CASSKAGGRGNNEQFF	TGTGCCAGCAGCAAAGCTGGCGGGAGGGGCAACAATGAGCAGTTCTTC
-	TRBJ2-1	TRBD1	TRBV11-2	CASSLDRQGVNEQFF	TGTGCCAGCAGCTTAGATCGCCAGGGGGTCAATGAGCAGTTCTTC
few	TRBJ1-2	-	TRBV2	CASSWQGNYGYTF	TGTGCCAGCAGTTGGCAGGGGAACTATGGCTACACCTTC
-	TRBJ2-7	-	TRBV21-1	CASGGQGTYEQYF	TGTGCCAGCGGAGGACAGGGTACCTACGAGCAGTACTTC
-	TRBJ2-7	TRBD2	TRBV6-5	CASSQGLGSYEQYF	TGTGCCAGCAGTCAGGGACTAGGCTCCTACGAGCAGTACTTC
-	TRBJ2-1	-	TRBV28	CASSRPGSYNEQFF	TGTGCCAGCAGCCGCCCGGGTTCCTACAATGAGCAGTTCTTC
-	TRBJ2-2	-	TRBV3-1/TRBV3-2	CASSHLRSMNGELFF	TGTGCCAGCAGCCATCTTAGGAGTATGAACGGGGAGCTGTTTTTT
-	TRBJ2-1	TRBD2	TRBV9	CASSPRLAAAYNEQFF	TGTGCCAGCAGCCCCCGACTAGCGGCCGCTTACAATGAGCAGTTCTTC
-	TRBJ1-5	TRBD1	TRBV28	CASSSRQGANQPQHF	TGTGCCAGCAGTTCCAGACAGGGGGCCAATCAGCCCCAGCATTTT
-	TRBJ2-7	-	TRBV7-2	CASSLEQGSYEQYF	TGTGCCAGCAGCTTAGAACAGGGATCCTACGAGCAGTACTTC
-	TRBJ2-7	-	TRBV13	CASSSQALSYEQYF	TGTGCCAGCAGCTCCCAAGCACTCTCCTACGAGCAGTACTTC
-	TRBJ2-1	TRBD1	TRBV9	CASSAGTDYNEQFF	TGTGCCAGCAGCGCGGGGACAGATTACAATGAGCAGTTCTTC
few	TRBJ1-2	TRBD1	TRBV19	CASSPRDSLGPGYTF	TGTGCCAGTAGTCCTCGGGACAGCCTCGGACCCGGCTACACCTTC
-	TRBJ1-5	-	TRBV6-5	CASSPGHSNQPQHF	TGTGCCAGCAGTCCAGGGCATAGCAATCAGCCCCAGCATTTT
-	TRBJ2-7	-	TRBV6-1	CASSEISGLYEQYF	TGTGCCAGCAGTGAAATTTCCGGACTCTACGAGCAGTACTTC
-	TRBJ2-7	-	TRBV21-1	CASSKLVGGRFIYEQYF	TGTGCCAGCAGCAAACTTGTCGGCGGGAGGTTCATTTACGAGCAGTACTTC
-	TRBJ2-2	TRBD1	TRBV9	CASSGKGQLTGELFF	TGTGCCAGCAGCGGGAAGGGACAGCTCACCGGGGAGCTGTTTTTT
-	TRBJ2-7	TRBD2	TRBV28	CASQTSGTYEQYF	TGTGCCAGCCAGACTAGCGGGACCTACGAGCAGTACTTC
-	TRBJ2-1	TRBD2	TRBV19	CASSIVAGGGNEQFF	TGTGCCAGTAGTATAGTGGCCGGGGGGGGGAATGAGCAGTTCTTC
-	TRBJ2-7	-	TRBV7-9	CASSSQGYEQYF	TGTGCCAGCAGCTCACAGGGCTACGAGCAGTACTTC
few	TRBJ2-5	TRBD1	TRBV9	CASSTRTGGQETQYF	TGTGCCAGCAGCACACGGACAGGGGGCCAGGAGACCCAGTACTTC
-	TRBJ2-5	-	TRBV6-5	CASSYDSGKQYF	TGTGCCAGCAGTTACGATAGCGGTAAACAGTACTTC
-	TRBJ1-5	TRBD1	TRBV2	CASSQTGDGFRQPQHF	TGTGCCAGCAGCCAGACAGGGGACGGGTTCAGGCAGCCCCAGCATTTT
-	TRBJ2-3	-	TRBV6-5	CASSMGGPSTDTQYF	TGTGCCAGCAGCATGGGGGGTCCTAGCACAGATACGCAGTATTTT
-	TRBJ2-1	-	TRBV9	CASSVGELVPPIYNEQFF	TGTGCCAGCAGCGTAGGGGAGCTAGTCCCCCCCATATACAATGAGCAGTTCTTC
-	TRBJ2-3	TRBD1	TRBV24-1	CATGGQGTDTQYF	TGTGCCACGGGGGGACAGGGCACAGATACGCAGTATTTT
-	TRBJ2-1	-	TRBV27	CATTIGTTPYNEQFF	TGTGCCACCACCATAGGGACAACCCCTTACAATGAGCAGTTCTTC
once	TRBJ1-1	TRBD1	TRBV12-3/TRBV12-4	CASRSGQGQEAFF	TGTGCCAGCAGATCCGGACAGGGGCAGGAAGCTTTCTTT
-	TRBJ2-2	TRBD2	TRBV2	CASKGQGLAANTGELFF	TGTGCCAGCAAGGGACAGGGACTAGCGGCGAACACCGGGGAGCTGTTTTTT